The 26 T cell receptor beta chains given below trace back to one sample, sequenced in a study of shared clonotypes between healthy human individuals. The naive CD8 population came from CD45RO-negative cells selected for CCR7, without terminally differentiated effector memory CD45RA+ cells. Libraries were prepared by immunoSEQ multiplex PCR; TCRdb keeps only in-frame clonotypes and omits some of them. The sample consists of about 2.2 million clones, 93% of them appearing once. Source material: naive CD8+ T cells from PBMCs. All receptors come from a man aged 18 to 30 in good health. Some clones in this sample may be carry-over from other donors' samples.

The genes are TRBV7-9 and TRBJ1-1; TRBD1 might be the D (6 bases). The V gene's germline CDR1 is SEHNR and CDR2 FQNEAQ (reference sequence). This CDR3 comprises 14 residues. Between the trimmed V and J ends, which lost 1 base and 4 bases, there was a span of 10 bases. The chain's CDR3 is CASSLGEGGTEAFF. In DNA form, the CDR3 reads TGTGCCAGCAGCTTAGGCGAGGGGGGCACTGAAGCTTTCTTT.

The chain is built from TRBV28 and TRBJ2-7; TRBD2 agrees at 10 bases. In germline, CDR1 is MDHEN, CDR2 SYDVKM. The CDR3 consists of 14 residues. J lost 7 bases, V lost 6 bases, and 9 bases had no gene match. This CDR3 reads CASSRKFSGREQYF. The CDR3 DNA reads TGTGCCAGCAGCCGGAAATTTAGCGGGAGGGAGCAGTACTTC.

The chain combines TRBV4-3 with TRBJ1-2, with a weak D call TRBD1 (5 bases). Germline loops: CDR1 LGHNA, CDR2 YSLEER. The germline V and J ends were trimmed by 4 bases and 0 bases, with 12 bases remaining between them. The CDR3 has 15 amino acids. The CDR3 nucleotides are TGCGCCAGCAGCCGTGGGAAGGGGACTAACTATGGCTACACCTTC. Protein product: CASSRGKGTNYGYTF.

The genes are TRBV2 and TRBJ1-2, with D possibly matching TRBD1 (5 bases). V lost 6 bases to trimming and J lost 4 bases, with 18 bases between them. The CDR3 sequence is 15 residues long. CDR1 is SNHLY and CDR2 is FYNNEI in the germline V gene. In DNA form, the CDR3 reads TGTGCCAGCAGGGGCAGGGAGGGAAGGAGCTATGGCTACACCTTC. Residues: CASRGREGRSYGYTF. The full variable domain, in which reference TRBV2 and TRBJ1-2 provide the parts outside the CDR3, is EPEVTQTPSHQVTQMGQEVILRCVPISNHLYFYWYRQILGQKVEFLVSFYNNEISEKSEIFDDQFSVERPDGSNFTLKIRSTKLEDSAMYFCASRGREGRSYGYTFGSGTRLTVV.

The chain carries TRBV5-8 and TRBJ2-7, with 12 bases identical to TRBD2. The length of the CDR3 is 13 residues. Germline V gives CDR1 SGHTS, CDR2 YDEGEE. Germline trimming cut 2 bases from V and 9 bases from J; bases unmatched to any gene: 3. The CDR3 region is CASSLLAGGVQYF. The CDR3 DNA is TGTGCCAGCAGCTTACTAGCGGGAGGAGTGCAGTACTTC. The full variable domain, rest sourced from reference TRBV5-8 and TRBJ2-7, is EAGVTQSPTHLIKTRGQQATLRCSPISGHTSVYWYQQALGLGLQFLLWYDEGEERNRGNFPPRFSGRQFPNYSSELNVNALELEDSALYLCASSLLAGGVQYFGPGTRLTVT.

The chain combines TRBV29-1 with TRBJ2-5, with TRBD2 matching 7 bases. The last part of the DNA fits TRBJ2-7 better; the J call may be wrong. The V gene's germline CDR1 is SQVTM and CDR2 ANQGSEA. CDR3 length: 13 amino acids. This CDR3 reads CSGGGLKIYEQYF. The DNA of the CDR3 is TGCAGCGGCGGGGGACTGAAGATATACGAGCAGTACTTC.

This rearrangement joins TRBV2 to TRBJ2-1; no firm D call. This CDR3 comprises 14 residues. The V end lost 8 bases, the J end lost 8 bases, and 19 bases lay between the germline ends. Germline V gene lookup returns CDR1 SNHLY and CDR2 FYNNEI. The CDR3 sequence: CASLGILLRHEQFF. The CDR3 DNA reads as TGTGCCAGCCTAGGGATTCTGCTAAGACATGAGCAGTTCTTC. Full variable domain (outside the CDR3, taken from reference TRBV2 and TRBJ2-1): EPEVTQTPSHQVTQMGQEVILRCVPISNHLYFYWYRQILGQKVEFLVSFYNNEISEKSEIFDDQFSVERPDGSNFTLKIRSTKLEDSAMYFCASLGILLRHEQFFGPGTRLTVL.

This chain joins TRBV7-6 and TRBJ1-3, with 8 bases fitting TRBD1. The germline V gene encodes CDR1 SGHVS and CDR2 FNYEAQ. J was trimmed by 0 bases and V by 5 bases; bases with no gene match: 9. The CDR3 has 17 amino acids. CDR3 in amino acids: CASSQGDRWYSGNTIYF. For the CDR3, the DNA is TGTGCCAGCAGCCAAGGGGACAGGTGGTACTCTGGAAACACCATATATTTT. The entire variable domain, with the rest obtained from reference TRBV7-6 and TRBJ1-3, is as follows: GAGVSQSPRYKVTKRGQDVALRCDPISGHVSLYWYRQALGQGPEFLTYFNYEAQQDKSGLPNDRFSAERPEGSISTLTIQRTEQRDSAMYRCASSQGDRWYSGNTIYFGEGSWLTVV.

V and J are TRBV4-2 and TRBJ2-3; TRBD2 agrees at 10 bases. Germline values: CDR1 LGHNA, CDR2 YNFKEQ. The CDR3 covers 18 residues. J gave up 4 bases and V 3 bases, and 13 bases lay outside the gene matches. DNA of the CDR3: TGTGCCAGCAGCCACAGAGGACTAGCGGAAGGGGGGGCAGATACGCAGTATTTT. This sequence encodes CASSHRGLAEGGADTQYF.

V is TRBV7-2 and J is TRBJ2-5; a weak D match, TRBD1 (6 bases). V dropped 2 bases and J dropped 5 bases, with 15 bases sitting between them. Germline loops: CDR1 SGHTA, CDR2 FQGNSA. The CDR3 spans 15 residues. The CDR3, as DNA: TGTGCCAGCAGCTTAACAGGGTCCAGGCTGGAGACCCAGTACTTC. Its translation: CASSLTGSRLETQYF.

V is TRBV29-1 and J is TRBJ2-1; 7 bases map to TRBD2. The CDR3 totals 15 residues. Germline V gene data show CDR1 as SQVTM and CDR2 as ANQGSEA. V was pared by 4 bases and J by 4 bases, with 10 bases of the junction left unmatched. CDR3 loop: CSVVREWFSYNEQFF. CDR3 in DNA: TGCAGCGTTGTGCGGGAGTGGTTCTCTTACAATGAGCAGTTCTTC.

This clone was recorded only once. This rearrangement joins TRBV6-1 to TRBJ1-1; a possible D gene is TRBD1 (5 bases). The CDR3 runs to 16 residues. Trimming removed 4 bases at V and 5 bases at J, with 20 bases between. The germline gives CDR1 MNHNS, CDR2 SASEGT. The CDR3: CASSVTIRAPGTEAFF. The CDR3 DNA follows: TGTGCCAGCAGTGTTACCATCAGGGCCCCTGGGACTGAAGCTTTCTTT.

The chain links TRBV30 to TRBJ2-7; 9 nucleotides agree with TRBD1. With V trimmed by 8 bases and J by 1 base, 6 bases remained unmatched. Germline lookup yields CDR1 GTSNPN and CDR2 SVGIG (reference sequence). This CDR3 contains 13 residues. The CDR3 DNA is TGTGCCGGTAACAGGGGGCTGTCCTACGAGCAGTACTTC. Translation gives CAGNRGLSYEQYF. Using reference TRBV30 and TRBJ2-7 for the parts outside the CDR3, the full variable domain is SQTIHQWPATLVQPVGSPLSLECTVEGTSNPNLYWYRQAAGRGLQLLFYSVGIGQISSEVPQNLSASRPQDRQFILSSKKLLLSDSGFYLCAGNRGLSYEQYFGPGTRLTVT.

The table lists this clone with a few counts. The genes are TRBV19 and TRBJ1-1; perhaps TRBD1 as D (5 bases). CDR1 is LNHDA, CDR2 SQIVND, per germline (reference sequence). This CDR3 comprises 15 residues. The germline V and J ends were trimmed by 8 bases and 8 bases, with 24 bases remaining between them. CDR3 protein: CASEVIRGDWSEAFF. For the CDR3, the DNA is TGTGCCAGTGAAGTGATACGGGGCGATTGGTCAGAAGCTTTCTTT.

The rearrangement uses TRBV2 and TRBJ2-1; D ambiguous. Germline loops: CDR1 SNHLY, CDR2 FYNNEI. The V end was cut by 8 bases, the J end by 2 bases, with 13 bases between. This CDR3 has 14 residues. The DNA for the CDR3 is TGTGCCAGCGGATCCGGCCGAACCTACAATGAGCAGTTCTTC. It is translated as CASGSGRTYNEQFF.

The V call is TRBV5-4, the J call TRBJ2-7, with TRBD1 matching 10 bases. The CDR3 has 14 residues. Trimming took 4 bases from V and 3 from J; bases not matched to a gene: 4. CDR1 SGHNT and CDR2 YYREEE come from the germline V gene (reference sequence). CDR3 bases: TGTGCCAGCAGCGGGGGGGACAGGGGCTACGAGCAGTACTTC. Its protein is CASSGGDRGYEQYF.

J is TRBJ2-7 and V is TRBV2, with 11 bases aligning to TRBD2. The V gene's germline CDR1 is SNHLY and CDR2 FYNNEI. This CDR3 comprises 13 residues. The trim removed 8 bases at V and 4 bases at J, leaving 4 bases unmatched. The chain's CDR3 is CASGTSGSYEQYF. Here the CDR3 DNA reads TGTGCCAGCGGCACTAGCGGGAGTTACGAGCAGTACTTC.

The rearrangement joins TRBV19 to TRBJ1-2; unclear D gene. The germline CDR1 and CDR2 sequences are LNHDA and SQIVND (reference sequence). This CDR3 is 13 amino acids long. Trimming cost V 7 bases and J 4 bases, with 13 bases left between them. CDR3 in amino acids: CASTPLPAYGYTF. As DNA, the CDR3 is TGTGCCAGTACCCCCCTGCCTGCCTATGGCTACACCTTC.

A note on this clone: This CDR3 is also generated by other DNA sequences in the sample. The chain couples TRBV4-1 to TRBJ2-7; TRBD2 matches at 11 bases. The CDR3 contains 14 residues. The ends lost 1 base at V and 4 bases at J; junction bases unmatched: 0. Germline CDR1 MGHRA, CDR2 YSYEKL. The CDR3 loop reads CASSQGLAGYEQYF. For the CDR3, the DNA is TGCGCCAGCAGCCAAGGACTAGCGGGATACGAGCAGTACTTC.

As DNA, the CDR3 is TGTGCCAGCAGTTTGGGGCCCATTGTCACGAGCTCCTACGAGCAGTACTTC. Its translation is CASSLGPIVTSSYEQYF. The gene calls are TRBV27 and TRBJ2-7, with a possible D match to TRBD1 (5 bases). This CDR3 is built from 17 residues. The V gene lost 3 bases and the J gene lost 0 bases, with 18 bases spanning the gap. From germline, CDR1 is MNHEY and CDR2 SMNVEV (reference sequence).

This clone was recorded a few times. The chain recombines TRBV7-9 with TRBJ1-4, with D hard to call. Trimming removed 3 bases at V and 2 bases at J, with 19 bases between. This CDR3 is 18 amino acids long. Germline CDR1 and CDR2: SEHNR and FQNEAQ (reference sequence). The CDR3 DNA sequence: TGTGCCAGCAGCTTCCGGGTCAGGCTACTGGGGACTAATGAAAAACTGTTTTTT. Amino acid sequence: CASSFRVRLLGTNEKLFF.

V is TRBV7-3 and J is TRBJ2-4; D ambiguous. This CDR3 is built from 14 residues. Germline V gene lookup returns CDR1 SGHTA and CDR2 FQGTGA. V gave up 4 bases and J gave up 8 bases, with 15 bases separating them. The CDR3 bases are TGTGCCAGCAGCTCGACTGGTGTGGATGACATTCAGTACTTC. Translating gives CASSSTGVDDIQYF.

This rearrangement joins TRBV27 to TRBJ2-1; 7 bases align to TRBD1. CDR3 size: 16 residues. V was pared by 5 bases and J by 4 bases, with 11 bases of the junction left unmatched. Per germline, CDR1 MNHEY and CDR2 SMNVEV (reference sequence). The CDR3 loop reads CASSPSTGQIYNEQFF. The CDR3 DNA is TGTGCCAGCAGTCCCAGTACGGGACAGATTTACAATGAGCAGTTCTTC.

The V gene is TRBV5-4, the J gene TRBJ1-2, with a tentative D call TRBD1 (5 bases). Trimming removed 4 bases at V and 5 bases at J, with 21 bases between. The V gene's germline CDR1 is SGHNT and CDR2 YYREEE (reference sequence). This CDR3 is 16 amino acids long. The CDR3 is CASSPRVTGTSYGYTF. CDR3 sequence (DNA): TGTGCCAGCAGCCCAAGGGTCACCGGGACGTCATATGGCTACACCTTC.

The chain's CDR3 is CASSLWGQGARAFF. The CDR3 DNA is TGTGCCAGCAGTTTATGGGGACAGGGGGCGCGAGCTTTCTTT. The chain employs TRBV28 and TRBJ1-1, with 12 bases fitting TRBD1. Germline CDR1 is MDHEN and CDR2 is SYDVKM. This CDR3 contains 14 residues. Losses at the gene ends were 0 bases for V and 10 bases for J; bases not matched to a gene: 3.

The sample holds a few counts of this clone. The rearrangement links TRBV29-1 to TRBJ1-1, with D perhaps matching TRBD1 (6 bases). CDR3 length: 13 amino acids. V dropped 7 bases and J dropped 2 bases, with 14 bases sitting between them. CDR1 and CDR2 (germline): SQVTM, ANQGSEA. For the CDR3, the DNA is TGCAGCGGGGGGGTGGACAGAAACACTGAAGCTTTCTTT. This encodes CSGGVDRNTEAFF.